Listed below are T cell receptor beta chains from one sample, sequenced in a study of human T cells and chemical hapten exposure. MiXCR, applied by TCRdb to the RACE reads, yields one record per CDR3 protein. Among 45,000 to 60,000 distinct CDR3 sequences listed, around a tenth were seen once. This sample comprised whole blood, obtained in connection with sensitization to the hapten diphenylcyclopropenone (DPC). Every receptor here comes from a woman between 40 and 50 years old with alopecia areata. Some clones in this sample may be carry-over from other donors' samples. Both conserved end residues are part of each CDR3. A D gene is named only where the DNA matches it firmly. A clone size is listed for some rows: how often the clone was seen (once, few, many), or a class if it is expanded.

D: TRBD1
V: TRBV30
size: NA
J: TRBJ1-5
CDR3: CAWSVYGTGGISNQPQHF
DNA: TGTGCCTGGAGTGTATACGGGACAGGGGGCATAAGCAATCAGCCCCAGCATTTT

D: NA
V: TRBV20-1
size: NA
J: TRBJ2-7
CDR3: CSASPGTEQYF
DNA: TGCAGTGCTAGTCCGGGGACGGAGCAGTACTTC

D: NA
V: TRBV11-3
size: many
J: TRBJ2-1
CDR3: CASSKGTLEQFF
DNA: TGTGCCAGCAGCAAAGGGACTTTGGAGCAGTTCTTC

D: NA
V: TRBV7-7
size: NA
J: TRBJ2-1
CDR3: CASSLGWANEQFF
DNA: TGTGCCAGCAGCTTAGGGTGGGCCAATGAGCAGTTCTTC

D: NA
V: TRBV6-5
size: many
J: TRBJ1-6
CDR3: CASSYSRDSPLHF
DNA: TGTGCCAGCAGTTACTCCCGGGATTCACCCCTCCACTTT

D: NA
V: TRBV2
size: NA
J: TRBJ1-1
CDR3: CASRVGRGATEAFF
DNA: TGTGCCAGCAGGGTGGGTAGGGGTGCGACTGAAGCTTTCTTT

D: NA
V: TRBV6-5
size: many
J: TRBJ2-3
CDR3: CASSSGTGDTDTQYF
DNA: TGTGCCAGCAGTTCCGGGACCGGGGACACAGATACGCAGTATTTT

D: NA
V: TRBV11-1
size: NA
J: TRBJ1-6
CDR3: CASSSPGRTSSYNSPFHF
DNA: TGTGCCAGCAGCTCCCCGGGGAGGACCAGCTCCTATAATTCACCCTTCCACTTT

D: TRBD2
V: TRBV19
size: many
J: TRBJ2-1
CDR3: CASSGGLAGNNEQFF
DNA: TGTGCCAGTAGTGGGGGACTAGCGGGGAACAATGAGCAGTTCTTC

D: NA
V: TRBV6-6
size: few
J: TRBJ1-6
CDR3: CASSYRGGNSPLHF
DNA: TGTGCCAGCAGTTACCGGGGGGGTAATTCACCCCTCCACTTT

D: NA
V: TRBV12-3/TRBV12-4
size: many
J: TRBJ2-7
CDR3: CASSPRSQSEQYF
DNA: TGTGCCAGCAGTCCACGGTCCCAGTCCGAGCAGTACTTC

D: NA
V: TRBV2
size: many
J: TRBJ2-3
CDR3: CASRGDGDTQYF
DNA: TGTGCCAGCAGGGGAGACGGAGATACGCAGTATTTT

D: TRBD1
V: TRBV7-2
size: many
J: TRBJ1-5
CDR3: CASSLVVGTGAYSNQPQHF
DNA: TGTGCCAGCAGCTTAGTGGTCGGGACAGGTGCCTATAGCAATCAGCCCCAGCATTTT

D: TRBD1
V: TRBV7-2
size: few
J: TRBJ1-1
CDR3: CASSLDGQGPEAFF
DNA: TGTGCCAGCAGCTTGGATGGACAGGGGCCTGAAGCTTTCTTT

D: TRBD1
V: TRBV28
size: many
J: TRBJ2-7
CDR3: CASSLEGTGVYEQYF
DNA: TGTGCCAGCAGTTTAGAGGGGACAGGGGTCTACGAGCAGTACTTC

D: NA
V: TRBV28
size: many
J: TRBJ1-2
CDR3: CASDSWAVKAGSSYGYTF
DNA: TGTGCCAGCGATTCGTGGGCCGTTAAGGCAGGGTCAAGCTATGGCTACACCTTC

D: NA
V: TRBV7-3
size: many
J: TRBJ2-5
CDR3: CASSLTAGRKETQYF
DNA: TGTGCCAGCAGCTTAACGGCAGGACGGAAAGAGACCCAGTACTTC

D: NA
V: TRBV6-2/TRBV6-3
size: many
J: TRBJ1-5
CDR3: CASSYGVKHDQPQHF
DNA: TGTGCCAGCAGTTACGGGGTAAAGCACGATCAGCCCCAGCATTTT

D: NA
V: TRBV6-2/TRBV6-3
size: many
J: TRBJ1-1
CDR3: CASSPQENTEAFF
DNA: TGTGCCAGCAGCCCGCAGGAGAACACTGAAGCTTTCTTT

D: NA
V: TRBV20-1
size: few
J: TRBJ2-2
CDR3: CSASVQHTGELFF
DNA: TGCAGTGCTAGTGTTCAGCACACCGGGGAGCTGTTTTTT

D: TRBD2
V: TRBV6-1
size: few
J: TRBJ2-3
CDR3: CASGRILAGRPEDTQYF
DNA: TGTGCCAGCGGTCGAATTCTAGCGGGGAGGCCGGAAGATACGCAGTATTTT

D: TRBD2
V: TRBV20-1
size: NA
J: TRBJ2-7
CDR3: CSARGKAGADSYEQYF
DNA: TGCAGTGCTAGAGGGAAAGCGGGGGCCGACTCCTACGAGCAGTACTTC

D: NA
V: TRBV9
size: NA
J: TRBJ1-2
CDR3: CASRTVEYGYTF
DNA: TGTGCCAGCAGAACAGTGGAGTATGGCTACACCTTC

D: NA
V: TRBV28
size: many
J: TRBJ1-5
CDR3: CASSLLHQPQHF
DNA: TGTGCCAGCAGTTTATTACATCAGCCCCAGCATTTT

D: TRBD1
V: TRBV18
size: many
J: TRBJ1-1
CDR3: CASSSLKTGGTEAFF
DNA: TGTGCCAGCTCCTCATTGAAAACAGGGGGGACTGAAGCTTTCTTT

D: NA
V: TRBV28
size: few
J: TRBJ1-2
CDR3: CASSFLRGNYGYTF
DNA: TGTGCCAGCAGTTTCCTCAGGGGCAACTATGGCTACACCTTC

D: NA
V: TRBV20-1
size: few
J: TRBJ1-1
CDR3: CSARSTGPAEAFF
DNA: TGCAGTGCTAGATCGACCGGGCCCGCTGAAGCTTTCTTT

D: NA
V: TRBV6-6
size: few
J: TRBJ2-7
CDR3: CASSYSVYPSYEQYF
DNA: TGTGCCAGCAGTTACTCGGTGTACCCTTCCTACGAGCAGTACTTC

D: NA
V: TRBV29-1
size: NA
J: TRBJ1-1
CDR3: CSGGGDSATEAFF
DNA: TGCAGCGGAGGAGGAGATTCGGCCACTGAAGCTTTCTTT

D: NA
V: TRBV29-1
size: many
J: TRBJ2-4
CDR3: CSVDGGSGNIQYF
DNA: TGCAGCGTCGACGGGGGTTCTGGGAACATTCAGTACTTC

D: NA
V: TRBV12-3/TRBV12-4
size: NA
J: TRBJ1-3
CDR3: CASSGVSGNTIYF
DNA: TGTGCCAGCAGTGGAGTCTCTGGAAACACCATATATTTT

D: TRBD2
V: TRBV5-1
size: NA
J: TRBJ2-5
CDR3: CASSSTGGPLETQYF
DNA: TGCGCCAGCAGCTCGACGGGGGGGCCCTTAGAGACCCAGTACTTC

D: NA
V: TRBV7-2
size: many
J: TRBJ2-7
CDR3: CASSSFGGEQYF
DNA: TGTGCCAGCAGCTCCTTTGGGGGCGAGCAGTACTTC

D: TRBD1
V: TRBV7-9
size: few
J: TRBJ2-3
CDR3: CASSPGQTSTDTQYF
DNA: TGTGCCAGCAGCCCGGGACAGACTAGCACAGATACGCAGTATTTT

D: NA
V: TRBV25-1
size: NA
J: TRBJ2-3
CDR3: CASRWDTDTQYF
DNA: TGTGCCAGCAGATGGGACACAGATACGCAGTATTTT

D: NA
V: TRBV29-1
size: many
J: TRBJ2-2
CDR3: CSAQGQVDTGELFF
DNA: TGCAGCGCCCAGGGTCAGGTGGACACCGGGGAGCTGTTTTTT

D: NA
V: TRBV20-1
size: NA
J: TRBJ2-7
CDR3: CSLLSGGEGEQYF
DNA: TGCAGTCTCCTCTCCGGGGGCGAGGGCGAGCAGTACTTC

D: NA
V: TRBV20-1
size: many
J: TRBJ1-3
CDR3: CSARDGYNSGNTIYF
DNA: TGCAGTGCTAGAGATGGATATAACTCTGGAAACACCATATATTTT

D: TRBD1
V: TRBV19
size: many
J: TRBJ1-2
CDR3: CASSSGLNTGAYGYTF
DNA: TGTGCCAGTAGTAGCGGCTTAAATACAGGGGCCTATGGCTACACCTTC

D: NA
V: TRBV6-2/TRBV6-3
size: few
J: TRBJ2-7
CDR3: CASSSPEMHRIYEQYF
DNA: TGTGCCAGCAGTTCCCCCGAAATGCATCGAATATACGAGCAGTACTTC

D: NA
V: TRBV28
size: NA
J: TRBJ2-7
CDR3: CASSLEVYEQYF
DNA: TGTGCCAGCAGCCTCGAAGTCTACGAGCAGTACTTC

D: TRBD1
V: TRBV7-2
size: many
J: TRBJ1-2
CDR3: CASSARDRDGYTF
DNA: TGTGCCAGCAGCGCGAGGGACAGGGACGGCTACACCTTC

D: TRBD2
V: TRBV7-7
size: NA
J: TRBJ2-3
CDR3: CASSPILAGGLDTQYF
DNA: TGTGCCAGCAGCCCAATCCTCGCGGGGGGACTGGATACGCAGTATTTT

D: NA
V: TRBV7-2
size: many
J: TRBJ2-3
CDR3: CASYRSVGSTDTQYF
DNA: TGTGCCAGCTACCGATCGGTAGGGAGCACAGATACGCAGTATTTT

D: NA
V: TRBV19
size: NA
J: TRBJ2-7
CDR3: CASSKAGPTYEQYF
DNA: TGTGCCAGTAGTAAGGCGGGGCCGACCTACGAGCAGTACTTC

D: NA
V: TRBV7-9
size: NA
J: TRBJ1-6
CDR3: CASSRDSTTNSPLHF
DNA: TGTGCCAGCAGCCGCGACAGCACAACTAATTCACCCCTCCACTTT

D: NA
V: TRBV5-1
size: many
J: TRBJ1-1
CDR3: CASSSTSDMNTEAFF
DNA: NA

D: TRBD2
V: TRBV6-6
size: many
J: TRBJ2-2
CDR3: CASHGGGGQTGELFF
DNA: TGTGCCAGCCACGGGGGGGGCGGTCAGACCGGGGAGCTGTTTTTT

D: TRBD1
V: TRBV20-1
size: many
J: TRBJ1-1
CDR3: CSPPGTGTEAFF
DNA: TGCAGTCCCCCCGGGACAGGGACTGAAGCTTTCTTT

D: NA
V: TRBV28
size: many
J: TRBJ2-3
CDR3: CASRRNLGVWQYF
DNA: TGTGCCAGCAGGAGGAACCTAGGGGTATGGCAGTATTTT

D: NA
V: TRBV4-3
size: NA
J: TRBJ2-7
CDR3: CASSQDGYRYEQYF
DNA: TGCGCCAGCAGCCAAGACGGCTACCGCTACGAGCAGTACTTC

D: NA
V: TRBV9
size: few
J: TRBJ2-2
CDR3: CASSERTFNTGELFF
DNA: TGTGCCAGCAGCGAGAGGACATTTAACACCGGGGAGCTGTTTTTT

D: TRBD2
V: TRBV7-9
size: many
J: TRBJ2-1
CDR3: CASSLGFDIVAAGGRDEQFF
DNA: TGTGCCAGCAGCTTAGGATTTGATATAGTCGCGGCGGGAGGAAGGGATGAGCAGTTCTTC

D: NA
V: TRBV20-1
size: few
J: TRBJ2-5
CDR3: CSATNWETQYF
DNA: TGCAGTGCTACGAATTGGGAGACCCAGTACTTC